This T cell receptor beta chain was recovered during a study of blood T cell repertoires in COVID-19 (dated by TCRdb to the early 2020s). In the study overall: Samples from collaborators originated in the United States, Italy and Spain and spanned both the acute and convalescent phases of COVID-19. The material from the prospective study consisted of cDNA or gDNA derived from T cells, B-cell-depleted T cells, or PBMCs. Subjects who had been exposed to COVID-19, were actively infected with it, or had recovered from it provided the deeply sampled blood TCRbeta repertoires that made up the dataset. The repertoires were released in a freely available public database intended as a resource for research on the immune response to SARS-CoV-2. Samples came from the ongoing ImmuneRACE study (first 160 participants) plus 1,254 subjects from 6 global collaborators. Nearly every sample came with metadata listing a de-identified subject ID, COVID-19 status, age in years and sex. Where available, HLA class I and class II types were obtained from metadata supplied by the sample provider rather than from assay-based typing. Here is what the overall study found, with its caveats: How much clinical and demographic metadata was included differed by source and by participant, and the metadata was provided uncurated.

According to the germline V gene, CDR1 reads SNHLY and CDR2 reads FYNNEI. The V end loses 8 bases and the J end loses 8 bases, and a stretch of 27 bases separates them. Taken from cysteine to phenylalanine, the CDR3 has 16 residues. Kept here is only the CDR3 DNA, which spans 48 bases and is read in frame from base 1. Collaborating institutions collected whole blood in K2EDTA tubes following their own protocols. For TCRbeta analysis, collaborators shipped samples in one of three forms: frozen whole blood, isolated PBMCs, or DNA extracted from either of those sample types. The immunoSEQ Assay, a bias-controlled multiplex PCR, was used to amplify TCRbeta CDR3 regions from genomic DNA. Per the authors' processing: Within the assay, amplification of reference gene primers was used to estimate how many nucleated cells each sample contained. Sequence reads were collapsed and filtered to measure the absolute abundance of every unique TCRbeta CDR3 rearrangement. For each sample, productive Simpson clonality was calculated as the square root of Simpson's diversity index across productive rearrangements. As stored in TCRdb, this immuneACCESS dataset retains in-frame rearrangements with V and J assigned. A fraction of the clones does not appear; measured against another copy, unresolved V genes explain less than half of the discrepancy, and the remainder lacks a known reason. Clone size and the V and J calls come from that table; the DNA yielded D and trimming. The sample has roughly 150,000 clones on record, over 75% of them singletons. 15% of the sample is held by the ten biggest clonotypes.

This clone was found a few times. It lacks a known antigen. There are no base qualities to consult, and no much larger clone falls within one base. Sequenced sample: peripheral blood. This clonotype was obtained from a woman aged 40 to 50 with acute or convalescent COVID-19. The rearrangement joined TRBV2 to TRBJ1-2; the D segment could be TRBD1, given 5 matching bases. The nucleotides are TGTGCCAGCCGTGCGGGGCTTGCCGGGGGATCGTGGGGCTACACCTTC. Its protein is CASRAGLAGGSWGYTF.